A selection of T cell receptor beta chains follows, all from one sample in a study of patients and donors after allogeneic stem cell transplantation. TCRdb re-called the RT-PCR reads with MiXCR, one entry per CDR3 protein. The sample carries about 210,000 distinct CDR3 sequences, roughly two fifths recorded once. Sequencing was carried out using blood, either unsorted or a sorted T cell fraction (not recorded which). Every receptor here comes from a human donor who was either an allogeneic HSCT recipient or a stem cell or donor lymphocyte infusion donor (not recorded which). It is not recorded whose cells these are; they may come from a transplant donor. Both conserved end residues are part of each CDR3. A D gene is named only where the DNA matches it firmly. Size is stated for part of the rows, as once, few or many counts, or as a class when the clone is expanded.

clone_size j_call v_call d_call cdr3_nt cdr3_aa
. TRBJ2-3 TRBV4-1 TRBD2 TGCGCCAGCAGCCTAGCGGGGGACCCTACAGATACGCAGTATTTT CASSLAGDPTDTQYF
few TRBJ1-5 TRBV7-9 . TGTGCCAGCAGCTTACACTTAGGGCCCCAGCATTTT CASSLHLGPQHF
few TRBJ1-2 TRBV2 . TGTGCCAGCAGTGATTTGAGGGATTTTAGCTACACCTTC CASSDLRDFSYTF
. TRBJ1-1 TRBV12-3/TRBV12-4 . TGTGCCAGCAGTTCCCGGATGGGAGCTTTCTTT CASSSRMGAFF
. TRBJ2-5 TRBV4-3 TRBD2 TGCGCCAGCAGCCGGGAGCAGCGGGGTGGCTGGGAGACCCAGTACTTC CASSREQRGGWETQYF
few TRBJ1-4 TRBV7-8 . TGTGCCAGCAGCTTATGGGGGATGGGGGCTGAAAAACTGTTTTTT CASSLWGMGAEKLFF
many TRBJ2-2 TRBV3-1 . TGTGCCAGCAGCCAAGGGAATTGGGCCCCAAACACCGGGGAGCTGTTTTTT CASSQGNWAPNTGELFF
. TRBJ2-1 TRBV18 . TGTGCCAGCTCGGAAGCCCTTCCCCTCCAGTTCTTC CASSEALPLQFF
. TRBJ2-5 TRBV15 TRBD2 TGTGCCACCAGCATCCCAGCGGGGAAGACCCAGTACTTC CATSIPAGKTQYF
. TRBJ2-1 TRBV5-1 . TGCGCCAGCAGCCTAACCCCCGGGCCGACGGCGGGCTACAATGAGCAGTTCTTC CASSLTPGPTAGYNEQFF
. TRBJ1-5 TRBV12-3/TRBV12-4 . TGTGCCAGCAGTTTAGCGTCAGGGGCCGGACAGCCCCAGCATTTT CASSLASGAGQPQHF
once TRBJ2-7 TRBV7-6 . TGTGCCAGCAGCTTAGAACGTTACAACGAGCAGTACTTC CASSLERYNEQYF
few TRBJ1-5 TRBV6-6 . TGTGCCAGCAGCCCCTGGAGAAGCAATCAGCCCCAGCATTTT CASSPWRSNQPQHF
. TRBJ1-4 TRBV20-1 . TGCAGTGCTACCGCGGTTCTCAGGGAAAAACTGTTTTTT CSATAVLREKLFF
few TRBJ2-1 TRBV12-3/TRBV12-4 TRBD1 TGTGCCAGCAGTCAGGGACAGGGGAGCGATGAGCAGTTCTTC CASSQGQGSDEQFF
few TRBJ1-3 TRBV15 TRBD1 TGTGCCACCAGCAGACGCCACCCGGGACAGAAAGGAAACACCATATATTTT CATSRRHPGQKGNTIYF
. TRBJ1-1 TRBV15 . TGTGCCACCAGCAGAGACCTGCAAGGCACTGAAGCTTTCTTT CATSRDLQGTEAFF
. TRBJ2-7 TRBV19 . TGTGCCAGTAGTATAGCGGGGCCCAGAGGAGACGAGCAGTACTTC CASSIAGPRGDEQYF
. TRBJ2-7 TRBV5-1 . TGCGCCAGCAGGAAGGATAACTACGAGCAGTACTTC CASRKDNYEQYF
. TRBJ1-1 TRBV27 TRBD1 TGTGCCAGCAGTCGGGACAGATCTAACACTGAAGCTTTCTTT CASSRDRSNTEAFF